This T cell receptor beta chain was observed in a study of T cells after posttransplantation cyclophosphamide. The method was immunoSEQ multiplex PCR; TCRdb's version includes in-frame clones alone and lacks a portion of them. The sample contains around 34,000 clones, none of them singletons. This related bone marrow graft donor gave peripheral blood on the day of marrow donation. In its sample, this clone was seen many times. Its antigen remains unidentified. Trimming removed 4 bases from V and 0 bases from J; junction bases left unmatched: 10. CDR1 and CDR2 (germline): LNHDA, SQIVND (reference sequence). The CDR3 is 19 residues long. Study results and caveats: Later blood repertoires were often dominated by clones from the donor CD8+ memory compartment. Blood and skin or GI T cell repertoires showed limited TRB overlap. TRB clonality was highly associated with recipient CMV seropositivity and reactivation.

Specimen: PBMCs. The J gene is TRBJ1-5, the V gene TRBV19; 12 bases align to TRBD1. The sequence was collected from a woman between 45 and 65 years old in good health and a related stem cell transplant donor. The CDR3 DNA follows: TGTGCCAGTAGTAAGGGACAGGGGGCTTTTGTATTTAGCAATCAGCCCCAGCATTTT. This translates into CASSKGQGAFVFSNQPQHF.